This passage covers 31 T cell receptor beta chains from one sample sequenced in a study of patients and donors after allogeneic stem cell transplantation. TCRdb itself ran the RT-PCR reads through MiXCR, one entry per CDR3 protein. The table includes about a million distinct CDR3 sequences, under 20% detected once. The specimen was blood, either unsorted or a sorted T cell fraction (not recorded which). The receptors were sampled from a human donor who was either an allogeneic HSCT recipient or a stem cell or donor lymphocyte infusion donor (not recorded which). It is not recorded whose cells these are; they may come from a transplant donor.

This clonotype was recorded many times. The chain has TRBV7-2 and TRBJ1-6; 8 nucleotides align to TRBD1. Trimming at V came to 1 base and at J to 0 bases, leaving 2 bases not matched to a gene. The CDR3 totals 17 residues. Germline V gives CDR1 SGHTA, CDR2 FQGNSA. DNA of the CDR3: TGTGCCAGCAGCTTAGGGGACAGGAGCTCCTATAATTCACCCCTCCACTTT. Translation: CASSLGDRSSYNSPLHF. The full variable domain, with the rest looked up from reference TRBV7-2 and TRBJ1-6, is GAGVSQSPSNKVTEKGKDVELRCDPISGHTALYWYRQSLGQGLEFLIYFQGNSAPDKSGLPSDRFSAERTGGSVSTLTIQRTQQEDSAVYLCASSLGDRSSYNSPLHFGNGTRLTVT.

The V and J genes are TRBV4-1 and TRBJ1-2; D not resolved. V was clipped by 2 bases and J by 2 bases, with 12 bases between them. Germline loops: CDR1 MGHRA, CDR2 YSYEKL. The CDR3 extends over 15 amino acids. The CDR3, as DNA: TGCGCCAGCAGCCAACCGAATGCAGGAAACTATGGCTACACCTTC. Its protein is CASSQPNAGNYGYTF.

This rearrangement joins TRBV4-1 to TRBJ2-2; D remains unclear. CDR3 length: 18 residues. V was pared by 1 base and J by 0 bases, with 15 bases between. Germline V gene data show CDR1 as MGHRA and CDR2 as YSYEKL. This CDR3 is CASSQVVQRVTNTGELFF. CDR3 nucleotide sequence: TGCGCCAGCAGCCAAGTGGTTCAGCGCGTTACGAACACCGGGGAGCTGTTTTTT.

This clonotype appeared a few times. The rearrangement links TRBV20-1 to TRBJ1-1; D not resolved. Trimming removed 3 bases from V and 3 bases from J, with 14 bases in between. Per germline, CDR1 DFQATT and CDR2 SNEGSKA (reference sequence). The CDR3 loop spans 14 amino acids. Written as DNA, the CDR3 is TGCAGTGCTAGCCCCCATCGGGCAGACACTGAAGCTTTCTTT. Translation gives CSASPHRADTEAFF.

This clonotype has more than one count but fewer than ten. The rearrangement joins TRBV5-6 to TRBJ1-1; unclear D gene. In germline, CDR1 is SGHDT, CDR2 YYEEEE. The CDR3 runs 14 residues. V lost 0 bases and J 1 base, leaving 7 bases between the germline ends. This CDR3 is CASSLESENTEAFF. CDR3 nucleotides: TGTGCCAGCAGCTTGGAGTCAGAGAACACTGAAGCTTTCTTT. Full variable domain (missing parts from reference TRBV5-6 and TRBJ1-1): DAGVTQSPTHLIKTRGQQVTLRCSPKSGHDTVSWYQQALGQGPQFIFQYYEEEERQRGNFPDRFSGHQFPNYSSELNVNALLLGDSALYLCASSLESENTEAFFGQGTRLTVV.

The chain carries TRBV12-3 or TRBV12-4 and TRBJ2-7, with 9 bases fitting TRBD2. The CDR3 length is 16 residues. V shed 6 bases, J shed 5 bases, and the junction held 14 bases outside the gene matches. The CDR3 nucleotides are TGTGCCAGCAGCCACTTCATGAGCGGGAGGCTAAACGAGCAGTACTTC. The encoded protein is CASSHFMSGRLNEQYF.

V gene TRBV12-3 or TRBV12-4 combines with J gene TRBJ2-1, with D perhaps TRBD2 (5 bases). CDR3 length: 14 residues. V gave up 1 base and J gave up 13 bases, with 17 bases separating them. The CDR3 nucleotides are TGTGCCAGCAGTTTAGGGAGCGGCCTTCCCGGCCAGTTCTTC. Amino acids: CASSLGSGLPGQFF.

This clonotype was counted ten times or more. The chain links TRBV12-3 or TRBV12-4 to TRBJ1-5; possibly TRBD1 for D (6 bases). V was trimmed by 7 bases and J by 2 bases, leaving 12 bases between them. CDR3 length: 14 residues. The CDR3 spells CASNLGGRNQPQHF. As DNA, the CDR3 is TGTGCCAGCAATTTGGGGGGGCGCAATCAGCCCCAGCATTTT.

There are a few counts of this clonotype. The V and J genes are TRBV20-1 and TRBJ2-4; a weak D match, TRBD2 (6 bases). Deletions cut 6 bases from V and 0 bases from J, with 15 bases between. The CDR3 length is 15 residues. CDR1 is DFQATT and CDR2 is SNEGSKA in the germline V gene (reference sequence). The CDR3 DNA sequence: TGCAGTGCCCCTGGGTTGGGGGGAGCCAAAAACATTCAGTACTTC. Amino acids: CSAPGLGGAKNIQYF.

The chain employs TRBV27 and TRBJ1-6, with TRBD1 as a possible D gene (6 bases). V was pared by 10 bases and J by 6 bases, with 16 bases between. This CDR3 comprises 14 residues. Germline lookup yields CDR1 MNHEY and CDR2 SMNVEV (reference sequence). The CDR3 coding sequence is TGTGCCACCAAGACTCCAGGGGCTAATTCACCCCTCCACTTT. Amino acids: CATKTPGANSPLHF.

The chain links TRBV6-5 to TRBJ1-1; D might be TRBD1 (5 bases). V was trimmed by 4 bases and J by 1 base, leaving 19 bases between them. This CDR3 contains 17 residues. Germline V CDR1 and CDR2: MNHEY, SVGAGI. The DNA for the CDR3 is TGTGCCAGCAGTTGGCAGGGTGCATCCAAATCGAACACTGAAGCTTTCTTT. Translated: CASSWQGASKSNTEAFF.

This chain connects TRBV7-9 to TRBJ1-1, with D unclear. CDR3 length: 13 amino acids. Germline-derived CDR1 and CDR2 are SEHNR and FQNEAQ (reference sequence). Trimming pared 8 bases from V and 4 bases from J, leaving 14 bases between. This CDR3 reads CASGMLSSTEAFF. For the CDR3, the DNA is TGTGCCAGCGGAATGTTGTCGAGCACTGAAGCTTTCTTT.

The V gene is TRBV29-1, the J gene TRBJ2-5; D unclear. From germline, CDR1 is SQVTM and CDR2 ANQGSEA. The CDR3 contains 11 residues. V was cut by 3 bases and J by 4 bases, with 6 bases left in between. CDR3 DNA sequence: TGCAGCGTTGACTACCTAGAGACCCAGTACTTC. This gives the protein CSVDYLETQYF. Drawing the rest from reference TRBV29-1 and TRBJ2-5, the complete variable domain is SAVISQKPSRDICQRGTSLTIQCQVDSQVTMMFWYRQQPGQSLTLIATANQGSEATYESGFVIDKFPISRPNLTFSTLTVSNMSPEDSSIYLCSVDYLETQYFGPGTRLLVL.

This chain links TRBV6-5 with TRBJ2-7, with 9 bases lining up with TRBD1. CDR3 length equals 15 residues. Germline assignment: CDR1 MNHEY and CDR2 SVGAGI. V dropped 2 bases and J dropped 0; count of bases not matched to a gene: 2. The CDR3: CASSYTGQGSYEQYF. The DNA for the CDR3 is TGTGCCAGCAGTTACACGGGACAGGGCTCCTACGAGCAGTACTTC.

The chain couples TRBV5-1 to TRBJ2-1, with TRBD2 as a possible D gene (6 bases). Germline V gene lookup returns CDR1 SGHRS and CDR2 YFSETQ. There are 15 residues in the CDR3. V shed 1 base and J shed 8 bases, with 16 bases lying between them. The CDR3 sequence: CASSLWLAERDEQFF. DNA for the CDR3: TGCGCCAGCAGCTTGTGGTTAGCGGAAAGGGATGAGCAGTTCTTC.

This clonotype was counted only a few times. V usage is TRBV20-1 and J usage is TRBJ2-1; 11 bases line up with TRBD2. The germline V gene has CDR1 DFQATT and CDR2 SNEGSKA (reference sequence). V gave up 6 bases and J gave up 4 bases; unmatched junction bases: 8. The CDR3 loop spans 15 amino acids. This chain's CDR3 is CSAQPTSGVYNEQFF. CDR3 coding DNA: TGCAGTGCCCAGCCGACTAGCGGGGTATACAATGAGCAGTTCTTC.

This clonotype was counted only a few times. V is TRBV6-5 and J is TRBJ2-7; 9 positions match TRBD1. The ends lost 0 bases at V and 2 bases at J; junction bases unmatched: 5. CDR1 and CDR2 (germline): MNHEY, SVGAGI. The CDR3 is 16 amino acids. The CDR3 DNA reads TGTGCCAGCAGTTACTCGAGTTGGGACAGGGCCTACGAGCAGTACTTC. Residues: CASSYSSWDRAYEQYF.

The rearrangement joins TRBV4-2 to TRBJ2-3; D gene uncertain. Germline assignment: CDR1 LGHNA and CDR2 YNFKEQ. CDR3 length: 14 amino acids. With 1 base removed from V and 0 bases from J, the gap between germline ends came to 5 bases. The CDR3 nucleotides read TGTGCCAGCAGCCAAGCCAAAAGCACAGATACGCAGTATTTT. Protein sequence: CASSQAKSTDTQYF.

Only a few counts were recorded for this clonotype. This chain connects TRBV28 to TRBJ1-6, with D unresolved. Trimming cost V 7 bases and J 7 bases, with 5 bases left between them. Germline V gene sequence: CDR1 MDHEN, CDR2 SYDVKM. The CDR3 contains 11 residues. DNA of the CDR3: TGTGCCAGCAAGAGGAATTCACCCCTCCACTTT. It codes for CASKRNSPLHF.

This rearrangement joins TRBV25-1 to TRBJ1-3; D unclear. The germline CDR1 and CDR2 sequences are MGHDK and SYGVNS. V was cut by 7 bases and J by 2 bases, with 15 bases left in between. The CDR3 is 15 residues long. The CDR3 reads CASMPASLPGNTIYF. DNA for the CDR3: TGTGCCAGCATGCCAGCCTCCTTACCTGGAAACACCATATATTTT.

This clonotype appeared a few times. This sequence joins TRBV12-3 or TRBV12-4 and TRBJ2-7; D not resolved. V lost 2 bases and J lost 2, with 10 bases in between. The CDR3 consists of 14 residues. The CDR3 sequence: CASSLQTSTYEQYF. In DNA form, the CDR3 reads TGTGCCAGCAGTTTACAGACTTCGACCTACGAGCAGTACTTC.

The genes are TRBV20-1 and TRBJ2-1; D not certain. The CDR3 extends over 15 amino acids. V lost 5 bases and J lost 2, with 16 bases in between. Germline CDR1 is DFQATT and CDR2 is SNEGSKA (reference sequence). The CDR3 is CSAYPTGSTYNEQFF. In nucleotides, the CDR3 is TGCAGTGCTTACCCTACCGGGTCCACCTACAATGAGCAGTTCTTC.

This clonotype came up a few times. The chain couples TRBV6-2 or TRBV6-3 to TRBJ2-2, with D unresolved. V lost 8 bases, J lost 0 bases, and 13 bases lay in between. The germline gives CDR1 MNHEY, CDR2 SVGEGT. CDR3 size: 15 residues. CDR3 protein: CASGPRVSNTGELFF. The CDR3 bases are TGTGCCAGCGGACCCCGGGTTTCGAACACCGGGGAGCTGTTTTTT.

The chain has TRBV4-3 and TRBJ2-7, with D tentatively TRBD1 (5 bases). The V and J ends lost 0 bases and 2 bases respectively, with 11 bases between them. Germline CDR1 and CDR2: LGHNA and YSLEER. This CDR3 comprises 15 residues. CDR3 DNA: TGCGCCAGCAGCCAAGATCTTGGGGCACCCTACGAGCAGTACTTC. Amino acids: CASSQDLGAPYEQYF.

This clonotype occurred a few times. The DNA for the CDR3 is TGTGCCAGCAGCACCGTACCGGGACTAGCGGACAATGAGCAGTTCTTC. Protein sequence: CASSTVPGLADNEQFF. The V call is TRBV7-9, the J call TRBJ2-1; 11 bases fit TRBD2. The CDR3 loop spans 16 amino acids. Trimming at V came to 5 bases and at J to 5 bases, leaving 8 bases not matched to a gene. CDR1 SEHNR and CDR2 FQNEAQ come from the germline V gene (reference sequence).

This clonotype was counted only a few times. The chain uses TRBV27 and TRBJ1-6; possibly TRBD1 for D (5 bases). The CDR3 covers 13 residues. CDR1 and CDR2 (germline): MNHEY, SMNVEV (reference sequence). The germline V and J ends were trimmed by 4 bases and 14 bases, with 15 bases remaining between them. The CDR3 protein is CASSSQTVRALHF. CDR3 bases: TGTGCCAGCAGTTCCCAGACAGTTCGGGCCCTCCACTTT.

CDR3 DNA: TGTGCCAGCAGTTTCTCCGAGGCAAGCCACACCATATATTTT. This codes for CASSFSEASHTIYF. The genes are TRBV6-2 or TRBV6-3 and TRBJ1-3; D is unclear. This CDR3 is built from 14 residues. In germline, CDR1 is MNHEY, CDR2 SVGEGT. With 4 bases removed from V and 8 bases from J, the gap between germline ends came to 15 bases.

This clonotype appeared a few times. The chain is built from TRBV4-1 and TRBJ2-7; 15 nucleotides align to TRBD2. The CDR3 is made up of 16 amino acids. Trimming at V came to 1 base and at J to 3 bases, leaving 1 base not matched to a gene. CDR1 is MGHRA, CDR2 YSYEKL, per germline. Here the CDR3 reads CASSQGTSGRVYEQYF. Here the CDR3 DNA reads TGCGCCAGCAGCCAAGGGACTAGCGGGAGGGTCTACGAGCAGTACTTC.

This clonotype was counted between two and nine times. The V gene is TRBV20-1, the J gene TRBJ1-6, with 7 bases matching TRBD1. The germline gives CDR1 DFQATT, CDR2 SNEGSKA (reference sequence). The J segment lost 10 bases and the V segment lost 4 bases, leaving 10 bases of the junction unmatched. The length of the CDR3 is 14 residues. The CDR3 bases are TGCAGTGCTAAAGGGGACAGCCGTACCTCACCCCTCCACTTT. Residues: CSAKGDSRTSPLHF.

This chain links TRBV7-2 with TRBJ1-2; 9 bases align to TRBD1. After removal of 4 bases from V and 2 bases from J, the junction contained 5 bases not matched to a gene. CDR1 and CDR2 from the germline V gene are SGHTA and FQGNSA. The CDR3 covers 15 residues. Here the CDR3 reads CASSSKDRGNYGYTF. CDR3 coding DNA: TGTGCCAGCAGCTCAAAGGACAGGGGCAACTATGGCTACACCTTC.

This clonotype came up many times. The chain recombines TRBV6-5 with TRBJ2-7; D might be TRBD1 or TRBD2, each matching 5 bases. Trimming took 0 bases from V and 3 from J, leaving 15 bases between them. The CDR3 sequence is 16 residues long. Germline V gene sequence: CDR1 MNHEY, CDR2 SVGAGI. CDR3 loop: CASSYSPRGRLYEQYF. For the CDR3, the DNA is TGTGCCAGCAGTTACTCTCCCCGGGGCCGGCTCTACGAGCAGTACTTC.